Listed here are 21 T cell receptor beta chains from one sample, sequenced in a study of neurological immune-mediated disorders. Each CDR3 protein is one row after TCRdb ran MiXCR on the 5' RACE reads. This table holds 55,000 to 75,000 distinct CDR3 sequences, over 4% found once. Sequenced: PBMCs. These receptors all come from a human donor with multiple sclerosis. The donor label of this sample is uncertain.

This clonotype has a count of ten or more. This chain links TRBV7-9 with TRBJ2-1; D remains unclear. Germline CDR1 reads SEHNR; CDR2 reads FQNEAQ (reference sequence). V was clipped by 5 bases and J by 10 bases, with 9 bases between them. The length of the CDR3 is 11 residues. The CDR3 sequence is CASSPLGEQFF. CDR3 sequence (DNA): TGTGCCAGCAGCCCCCTCGGGGAGCAGTTCTTC.

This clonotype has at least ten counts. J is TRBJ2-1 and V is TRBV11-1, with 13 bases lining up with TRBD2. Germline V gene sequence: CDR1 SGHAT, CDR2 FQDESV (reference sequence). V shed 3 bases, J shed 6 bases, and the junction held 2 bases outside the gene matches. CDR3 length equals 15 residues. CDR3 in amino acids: CASSLGLAGRNEQFF. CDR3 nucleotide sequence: TGTGCCAGCAGCTTGGGACTAGCGGGGCGCAATGAGCAGTTCTTC.

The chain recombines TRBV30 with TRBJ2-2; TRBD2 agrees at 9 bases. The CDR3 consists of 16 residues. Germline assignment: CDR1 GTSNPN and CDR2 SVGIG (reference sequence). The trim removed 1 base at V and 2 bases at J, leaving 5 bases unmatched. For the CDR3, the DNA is TGTGCCTGGAGTGAGGTAGCGGGGGACAACACCGGGGAGCTGTTTTTT. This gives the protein CAWSEVAGDNTGELFF.

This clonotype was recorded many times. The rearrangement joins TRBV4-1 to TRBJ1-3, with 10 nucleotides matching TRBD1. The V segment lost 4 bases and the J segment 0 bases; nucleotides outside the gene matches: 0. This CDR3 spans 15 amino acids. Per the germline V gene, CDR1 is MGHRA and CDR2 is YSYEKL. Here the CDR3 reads CASSRDRGSGNTIYF. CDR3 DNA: TGCGCCAGCAGCCGGGACAGGGGCTCTGGAAACACCATATATTTT.

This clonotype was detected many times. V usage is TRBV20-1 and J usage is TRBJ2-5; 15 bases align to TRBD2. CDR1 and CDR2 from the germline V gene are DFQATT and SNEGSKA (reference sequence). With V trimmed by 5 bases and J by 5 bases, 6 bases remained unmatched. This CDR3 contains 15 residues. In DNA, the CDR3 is TGCAGTGCTGGACTAGCGGGGGGGCTGAGGGAGACCCAGTACTTC. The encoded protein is CSAGLAGGLRETQYF.

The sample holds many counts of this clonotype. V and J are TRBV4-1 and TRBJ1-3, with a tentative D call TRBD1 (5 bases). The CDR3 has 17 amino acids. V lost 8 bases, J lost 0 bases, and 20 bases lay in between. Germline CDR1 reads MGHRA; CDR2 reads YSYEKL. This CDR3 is CASGDLWDASSGNTIYF. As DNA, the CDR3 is TGCGCCAGCGGGGATTTATGGGACGCCAGCTCTGGAAACACCATATATTTT.

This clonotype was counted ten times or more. CDR3 loop: CASSLDDGPDTQYF. The CDR3 region has the DNA TGTGCCAGCAGCTTGGACGACGGCCCAGATACGCAGTATTTT. The chain combines TRBV7-6 with TRBJ2-3; D not resolved. The CDR3 length is 14 residues. V lost 3 bases and J 4 bases, leaving 11 bases between the germline ends. Germline V gene data show CDR1 as SGHVS and CDR2 as FNYEAQ.

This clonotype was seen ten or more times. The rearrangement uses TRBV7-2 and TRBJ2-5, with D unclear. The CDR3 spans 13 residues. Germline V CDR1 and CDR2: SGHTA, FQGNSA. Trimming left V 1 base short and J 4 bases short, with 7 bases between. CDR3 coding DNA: TGTGCCAGCAGCTTAGACCGACGAGAGACCCAGTACTTC. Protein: CASSLDRRETQYF.

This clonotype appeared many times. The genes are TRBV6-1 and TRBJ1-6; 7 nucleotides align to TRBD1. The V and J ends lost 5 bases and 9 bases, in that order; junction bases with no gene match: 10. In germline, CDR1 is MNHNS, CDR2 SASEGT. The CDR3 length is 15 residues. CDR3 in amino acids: CASSLTGPGGSPLHF. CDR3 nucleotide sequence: TGTGCCAGCAGTTTGACAGGGCCTGGGGGTTCACCCCTCCACTTT.

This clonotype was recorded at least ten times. The CDR3 DNA reads TGTGCCAGCAGTAACACCGGGACAGGGGTCTCGTACCAAGAGACCCAGTACTTC. This encodes CASSNTGTGVSYQETQYF. The chain couples TRBV12-3 or TRBV12-4 to TRBJ2-5; the match to TRBD1 covers 10 bases. The CDR3 runs 18 residues. J was trimmed by 0 bases and V by 5 bases; bases with no gene match: 12.

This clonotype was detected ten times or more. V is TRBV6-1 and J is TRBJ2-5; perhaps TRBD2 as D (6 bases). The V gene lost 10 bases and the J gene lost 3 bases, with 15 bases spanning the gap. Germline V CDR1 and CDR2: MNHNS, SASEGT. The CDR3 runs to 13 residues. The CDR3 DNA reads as TGTGCCACCTCGGGACTTTCAAAAGAGACCCAGTACTTC. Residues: CATSGLSKETQYF.

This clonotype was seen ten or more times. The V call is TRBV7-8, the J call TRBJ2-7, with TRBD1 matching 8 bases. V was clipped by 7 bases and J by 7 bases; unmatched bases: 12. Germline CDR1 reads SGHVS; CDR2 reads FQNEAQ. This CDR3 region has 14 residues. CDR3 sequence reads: CASNLDRGFGEQYF. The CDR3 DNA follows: TGTGCCAGCAACCTCGACAGGGGATTTGGGGAGCAGTACTTC.

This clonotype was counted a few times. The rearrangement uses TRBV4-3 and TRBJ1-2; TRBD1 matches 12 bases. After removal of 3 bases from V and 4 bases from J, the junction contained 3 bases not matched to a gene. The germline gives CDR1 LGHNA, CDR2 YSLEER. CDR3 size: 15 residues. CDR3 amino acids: CASSQGTGGGYGYTF. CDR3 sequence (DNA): TGCGCCAGCAGCCAGGGGACAGGGGGCGGCTATGGCTACACCTTC.

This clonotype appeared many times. DNA of the CDR3: TGCGCCAGCAGCTTGGCCCCAGGGAGTACTTACTACGAGCAGTACTTC. Encoded protein: CASSLAPGSTYYEQYF. The chain has TRBV5-1 and TRBJ2-7; D may be TRBD1 or TRBD2 (5 bases each). This CDR3 region has 16 residues. Germline V gene data show CDR1 as SGHRS and CDR2 as YFSETQ. The germline V and J ends were trimmed by 0 bases and 3 bases, with 16 bases remaining between them. The full variable domain, in which reference TRBV5-1 and TRBJ2-7 provide the parts outside the CDR3, is KAGVTQTPRYLIKTRGQQVTLSCSPISGHRSVSWYQQTPGQGLQFLFEYFSETQRNKGNFPGRFSGRQFSNSRSEMNVSTLELGDSALYLCASSLAPGSTYYEQYFGPGTRLTVT.

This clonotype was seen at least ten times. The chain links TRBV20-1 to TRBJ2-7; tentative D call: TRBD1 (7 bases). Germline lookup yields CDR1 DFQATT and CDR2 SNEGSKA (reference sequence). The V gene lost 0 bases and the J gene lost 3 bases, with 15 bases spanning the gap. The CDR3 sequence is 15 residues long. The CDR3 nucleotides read TGCAGTGCTAGAGATCCGGGGGCAGGGGGCTACGAGCAGTACTTC. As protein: CSARDPGAGGYEQYF.

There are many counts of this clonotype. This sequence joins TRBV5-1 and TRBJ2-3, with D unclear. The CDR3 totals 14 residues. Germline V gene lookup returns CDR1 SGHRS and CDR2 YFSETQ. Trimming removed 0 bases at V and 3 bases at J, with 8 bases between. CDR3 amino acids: CASSLALLTDTQYF. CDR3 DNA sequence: TGCGCCAGCAGCTTGGCCTTGCTTACAGATACGCAGTATTTT.

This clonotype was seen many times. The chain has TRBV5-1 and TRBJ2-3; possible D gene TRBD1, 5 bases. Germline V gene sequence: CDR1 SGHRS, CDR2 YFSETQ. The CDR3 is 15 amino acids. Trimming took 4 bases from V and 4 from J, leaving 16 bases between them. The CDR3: CASSPDKAAADTQYF. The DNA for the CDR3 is TGCGCCAGCAGCCCGGACAAAGCAGCCGCAGATACGCAGTATTTT. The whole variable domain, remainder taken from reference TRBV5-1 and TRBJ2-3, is KAGVTQTPRYLIKTRGQQVTLSCSPISGHRSVSWYQQTPGQGLQFLFEYFSETQRNKGNFPGRFSGRQFSNSRSEMNVSTLELGDSALYLCASSPDKAAADTQYFGPGTRLTVL.

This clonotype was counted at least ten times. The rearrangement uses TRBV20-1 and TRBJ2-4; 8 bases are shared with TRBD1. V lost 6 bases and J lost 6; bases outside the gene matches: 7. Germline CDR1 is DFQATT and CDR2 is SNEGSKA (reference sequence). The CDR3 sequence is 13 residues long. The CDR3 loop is CSAEGTGGNIQYF. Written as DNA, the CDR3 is TGCAGTGCCGAGGGGACAGGTGGAAACATTCAGTACTTC.

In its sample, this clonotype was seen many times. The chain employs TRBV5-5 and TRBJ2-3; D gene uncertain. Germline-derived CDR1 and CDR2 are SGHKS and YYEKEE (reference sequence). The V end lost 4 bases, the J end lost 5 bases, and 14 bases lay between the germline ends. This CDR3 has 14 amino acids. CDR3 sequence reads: CASSRGPAGDTQYF. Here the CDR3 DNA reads TGTGCCAGCAGCCGTGGGCCCGCCGGAGATACGCAGTATTTT.

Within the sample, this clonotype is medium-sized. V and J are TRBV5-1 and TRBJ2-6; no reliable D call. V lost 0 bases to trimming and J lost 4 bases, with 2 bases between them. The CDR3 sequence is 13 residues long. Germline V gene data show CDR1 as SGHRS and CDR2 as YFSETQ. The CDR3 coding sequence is TGCGCCAGCAGCTTGGACGGGGCCAACGTCCTGACTTTC. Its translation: CASSLDGANVLTF.

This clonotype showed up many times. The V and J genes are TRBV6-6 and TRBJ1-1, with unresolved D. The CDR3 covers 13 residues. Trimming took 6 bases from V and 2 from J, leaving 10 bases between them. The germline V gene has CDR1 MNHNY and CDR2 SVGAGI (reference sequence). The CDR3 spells CASSISLNTEAFF. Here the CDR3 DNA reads TGTGCCAGCAGCATCAGTTTAAACACTGAAGCTTTCTTT.